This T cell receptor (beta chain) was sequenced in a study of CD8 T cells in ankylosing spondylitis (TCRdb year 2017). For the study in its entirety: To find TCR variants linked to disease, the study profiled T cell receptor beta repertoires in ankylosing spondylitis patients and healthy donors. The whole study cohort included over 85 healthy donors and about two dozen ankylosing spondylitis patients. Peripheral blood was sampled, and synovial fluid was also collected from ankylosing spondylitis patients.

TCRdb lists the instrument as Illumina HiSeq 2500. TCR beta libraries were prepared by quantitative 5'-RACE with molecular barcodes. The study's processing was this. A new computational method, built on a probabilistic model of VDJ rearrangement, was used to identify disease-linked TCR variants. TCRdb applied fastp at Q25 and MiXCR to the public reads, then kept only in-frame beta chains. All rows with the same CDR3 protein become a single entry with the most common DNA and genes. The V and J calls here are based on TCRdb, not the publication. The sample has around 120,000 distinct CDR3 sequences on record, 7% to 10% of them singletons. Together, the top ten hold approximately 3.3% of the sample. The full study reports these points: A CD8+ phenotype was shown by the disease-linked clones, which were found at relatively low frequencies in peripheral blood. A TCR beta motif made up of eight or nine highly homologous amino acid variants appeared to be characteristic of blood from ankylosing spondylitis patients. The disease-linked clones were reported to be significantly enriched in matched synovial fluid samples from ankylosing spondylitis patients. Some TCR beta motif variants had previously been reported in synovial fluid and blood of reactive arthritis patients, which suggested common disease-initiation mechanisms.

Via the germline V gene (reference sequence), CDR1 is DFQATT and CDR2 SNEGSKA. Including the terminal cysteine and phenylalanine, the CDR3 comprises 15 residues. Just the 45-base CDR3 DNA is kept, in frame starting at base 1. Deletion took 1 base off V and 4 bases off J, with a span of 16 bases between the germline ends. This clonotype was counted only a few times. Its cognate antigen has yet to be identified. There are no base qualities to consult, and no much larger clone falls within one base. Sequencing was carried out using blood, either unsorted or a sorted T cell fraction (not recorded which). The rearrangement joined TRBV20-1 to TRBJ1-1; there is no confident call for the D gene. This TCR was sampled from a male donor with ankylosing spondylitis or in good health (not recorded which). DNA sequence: TGCAGTGCTAGAGGAAGGGTTAGTATGATCACTGAAGCTTTCTTT. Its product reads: CSARGRVSMITEAFF.